The next 4 T cell receptor beta chains were all read from a single sample in a study of blood T cells in healthy people across ages. It was with a sample-barcoded 5' primer and a J-beta primer mix that a second PCR of roughly 7 to 12 cycles was run. MiXCR, run by TCRdb on the 5' RACE reads, gives a single entry per CDR3 protein. The top ten hold under 20% of the sample, which has 1,100,000 or so distinct CDR3 sequences, around 45% seen once. Sequencing was carried out using blood. Source of these receptors: a woman between 55 and 75 years old in good health.

V gene TRBV7-2 combines with J gene TRBJ1-5; D not resolved. The V end lost 5 bases, the J end lost 13 bases, and 12 bases lay between the germline ends. Germline values: CDR1 SGHTA, CDR2 FQGNSA. The CDR3 has 11 amino acids. The CDR3 spells CASSLRGRQHF. The CDR3 DNA reads as TGTGCCAGCAGCCTCAGAGGCAGGCAGCATTTT.

Ten or more counts support this clonotype. The chain joins TRBV4-1 to TRBJ1-4, with D maybe TRBD1 (5 bases). This CDR3 region has 15 residues. Germline assignment: CDR1 MGHRA and CDR2 YSYEKL. Trimming stripped 4 bases from V and 8 bases from J, with 17 bases between. The CDR3, as DNA: TGCGCCAGCAGCCTCGGGGGAGCTGGAGACGAAAAACTGTTTTTT. Protein product: CASSLGGAGDEKLFF.

This clonotype appeared many times. V gene TRBV4-1 combines with J gene TRBJ2-5; maybe TRBD2 (6 bases). This CDR3 comprises 17 residues. Germline values: CDR1 MGHRA, CDR2 YSYEKL. Trimming removed 6 bases at V and 1 base at J, with 21 bases between. CDR3 sequence: CASRPRLAEGPQETQYF. CDR3 coding DNA: TGCGCCAGCAGACCTCGATTAGCGGAGGGCCCCCAAGAGACCCAGTACTTC.

V and J are TRBV20-1 and TRBJ2-3; 10 bases align to TRBD2. The CDR3 is 16 residues long. The ends lost 1 base at V and 4 bases at J; junction bases unmatched: 8. Germline CDR1 and CDR2: DFQATT and SNEGSKA (reference sequence). Written as DNA, the CDR3 is TGCAGTGCTAGAGTAGTAGCGGGAGGATTGGCAGATACGCAGTATTTT. It yields the protein CSARVVAGGLADTQYF.